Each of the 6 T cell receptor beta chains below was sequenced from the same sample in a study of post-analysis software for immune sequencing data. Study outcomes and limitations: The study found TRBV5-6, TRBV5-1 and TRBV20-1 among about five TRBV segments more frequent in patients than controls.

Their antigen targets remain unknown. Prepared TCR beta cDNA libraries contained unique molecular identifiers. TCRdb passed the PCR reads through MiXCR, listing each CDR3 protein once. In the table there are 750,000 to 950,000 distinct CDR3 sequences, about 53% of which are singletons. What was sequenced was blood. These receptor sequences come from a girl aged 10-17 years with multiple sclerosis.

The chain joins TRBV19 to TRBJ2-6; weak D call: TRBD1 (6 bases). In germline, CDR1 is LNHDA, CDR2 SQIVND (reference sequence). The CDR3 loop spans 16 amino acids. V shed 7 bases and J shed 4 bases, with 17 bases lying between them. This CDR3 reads CASNAYRDTGANVLTF. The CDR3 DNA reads TGTGCCAGTAATGCGTACAGGGATACGGGGGCCAACGTCCTGACTTTC. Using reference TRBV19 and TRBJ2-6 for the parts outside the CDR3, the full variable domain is DGGITQSPKYLFRKEGQNVTLSCEQNLNHDAMYWYRQDPGQGLRLIYYSQIVNDFQKGDIAEGYSVSREKKESFPLTVTSAQKNPTAFYLCASNAYRDTGANVLTFGAGSRLTVL.

The CDR3 bases are TGTGCCAGCAGTGATATGGTAGCGGGAGGGTACTTC. As protein: CASSDMVAGGYF. The V call is TRBV2, the J call TRBJ2-5, with 10 bases aligning to TRBD2. The CDR3 has 12 residues. Trimming took 3 bases from V and 13 from J; bases not matched to a gene: 5. CDR1 and CDR2 from the germline V gene are SNHLY and FYNNEI. Complete variable domain (other parts from reference TRBV2 and TRBJ2-5): EPEVTQTPSHQVTQMGQEVILRCVPISNHLYFYWYRQILGQKVEFLVSFYNNEISEKSEIFDDQFSVERPDGSNFTLKIRSTKLEDSAMYFCASSDMVAGGYFGPGTRLLVL.

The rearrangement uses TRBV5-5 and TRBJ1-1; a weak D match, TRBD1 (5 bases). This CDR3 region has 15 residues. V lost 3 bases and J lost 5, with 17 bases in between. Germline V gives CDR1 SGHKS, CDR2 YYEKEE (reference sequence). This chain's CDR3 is CASSSRERGGTEAFF. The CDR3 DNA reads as TGTGCCAGCAGCTCCCGGGAGAGGGGTGGAACTGAAGCTTTCTTT. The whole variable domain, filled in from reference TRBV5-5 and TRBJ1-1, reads DAGVTQSPTHLIKTRGQQVTLRCSPISGHKSVSWYQQVLGQGPQFIFQYYEKEERGRGNFPDRFSARQFPNYSSELNVNALLLGDSALYLCASSSRERGGTEAFFGQGTRLTVV.

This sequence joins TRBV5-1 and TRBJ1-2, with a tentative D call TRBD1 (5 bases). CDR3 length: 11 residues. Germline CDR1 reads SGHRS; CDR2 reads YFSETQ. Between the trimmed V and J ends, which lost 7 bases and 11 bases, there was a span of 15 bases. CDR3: CASSDTLSYTF. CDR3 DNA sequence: TGCGCCAGCTCGGACACACTGTCATACACCTTC.

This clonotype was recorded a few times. The chain's CDR3 is CASSYGGFDEQYF. The DNA for the CDR3 is TGTGCCAGCAGTTACGGGGGGTTCGACGAGCAGTACTTC. This chain uses TRBV6-6 with TRBJ2-7; D is possibly TRBD2 (6 bases). The V gene's germline CDR1 is MNHNY and CDR2 SVGAGI (reference sequence). V gave up 2 bases and J gave up 5 bases, with 10 bases separating them. This CDR3 region has 13 residues.

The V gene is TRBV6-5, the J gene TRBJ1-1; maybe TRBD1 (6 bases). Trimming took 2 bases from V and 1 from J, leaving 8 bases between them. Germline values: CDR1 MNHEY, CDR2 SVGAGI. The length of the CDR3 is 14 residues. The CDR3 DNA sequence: TGTGCCAGCAGTTACCTGGACAGGAACACTGAAGCTTTCTTT. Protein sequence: CASSYLDRNTEAFF.